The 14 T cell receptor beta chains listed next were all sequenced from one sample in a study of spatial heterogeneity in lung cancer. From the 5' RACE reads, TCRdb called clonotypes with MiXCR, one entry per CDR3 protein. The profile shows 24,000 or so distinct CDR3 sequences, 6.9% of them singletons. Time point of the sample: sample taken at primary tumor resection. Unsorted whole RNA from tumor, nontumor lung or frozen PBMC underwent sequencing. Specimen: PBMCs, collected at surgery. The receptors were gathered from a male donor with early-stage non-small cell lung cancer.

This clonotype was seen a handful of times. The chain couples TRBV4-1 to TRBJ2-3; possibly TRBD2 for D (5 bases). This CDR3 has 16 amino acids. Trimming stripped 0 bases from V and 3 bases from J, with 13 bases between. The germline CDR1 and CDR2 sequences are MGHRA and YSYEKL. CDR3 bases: TGCGCCAGCAGCCAAGATCTGGTAATAGCGACAGATACGCAGTATTTT. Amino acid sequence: CASSQDLVIATDTQYF.

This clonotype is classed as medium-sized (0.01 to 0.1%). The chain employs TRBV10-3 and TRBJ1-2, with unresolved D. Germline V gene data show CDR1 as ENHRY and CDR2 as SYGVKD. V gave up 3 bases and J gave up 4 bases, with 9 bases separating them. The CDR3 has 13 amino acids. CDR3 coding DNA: TGTGCCATCAGTGAAGGGCCAGCCTATGGCTACACCTTC. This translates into CAISEGPAYGYTF.

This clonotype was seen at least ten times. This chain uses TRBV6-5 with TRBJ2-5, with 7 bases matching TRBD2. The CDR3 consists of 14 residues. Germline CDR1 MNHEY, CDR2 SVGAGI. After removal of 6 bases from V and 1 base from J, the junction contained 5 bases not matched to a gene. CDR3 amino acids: CASSATGGQETQYF. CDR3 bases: TGTGCCAGCAGCGCAACGGGGGGCCAAGAGACCCAGTACTTC.

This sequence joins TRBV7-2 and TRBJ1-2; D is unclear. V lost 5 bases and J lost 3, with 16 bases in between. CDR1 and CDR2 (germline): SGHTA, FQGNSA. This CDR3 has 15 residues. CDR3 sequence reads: CASSPINDGYYGYTF. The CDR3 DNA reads TGTGCCAGCAGCCCGATTAACGACGGATACTATGGCTACACCTTC.

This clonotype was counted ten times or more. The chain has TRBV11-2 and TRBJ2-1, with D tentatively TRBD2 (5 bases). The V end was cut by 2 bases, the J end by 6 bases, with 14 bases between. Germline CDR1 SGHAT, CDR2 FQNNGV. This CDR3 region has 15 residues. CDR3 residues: CASSLRASYSNEQFF. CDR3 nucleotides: TGTGCCAGCAGCTTACGGGCTAGCTATAGCAATGAGCAGTTCTTC.

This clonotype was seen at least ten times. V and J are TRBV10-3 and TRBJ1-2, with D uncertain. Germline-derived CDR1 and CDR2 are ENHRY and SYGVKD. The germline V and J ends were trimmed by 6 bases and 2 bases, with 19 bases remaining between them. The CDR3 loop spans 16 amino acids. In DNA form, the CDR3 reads TGTGCCATCAGCGATTCCTCCGTGAGACACAACTATGGCTACACCTTC. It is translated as CAISDSSVRHNYGYTF.

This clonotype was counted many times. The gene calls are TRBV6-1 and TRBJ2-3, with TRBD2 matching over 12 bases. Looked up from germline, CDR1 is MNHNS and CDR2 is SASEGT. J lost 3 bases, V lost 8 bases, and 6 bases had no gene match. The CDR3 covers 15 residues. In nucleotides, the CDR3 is TGTGCCAGCCGCCTACTAGCGGGAGGTACAGATACGCAGTATTTT. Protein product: CASRLLAGGTDTQYF.

This CDR3 reads CSAREGSAGANVLTF. In nucleotides, the CDR3 is TGCAGTGCTAGAGAGGGGTCGGCCGGGGCCAACGTCCTGACTTTC. The rearrangement links TRBV20-1 to TRBJ2-6, with D unresolved. Trimming took 0 bases from V and 4 from J, leaving 10 bases between them. The germline V gene has CDR1 DFQATT and CDR2 SNEGSKA (reference sequence). There are 15 residues in the CDR3.

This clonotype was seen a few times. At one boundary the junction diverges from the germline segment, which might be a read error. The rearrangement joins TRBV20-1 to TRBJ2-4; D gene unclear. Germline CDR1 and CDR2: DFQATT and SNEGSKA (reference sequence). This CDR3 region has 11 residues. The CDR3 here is CSPRDPGSQYF. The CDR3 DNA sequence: TGCAGTCCTAGAGATCCAGGTAGCCAGTACTTC.

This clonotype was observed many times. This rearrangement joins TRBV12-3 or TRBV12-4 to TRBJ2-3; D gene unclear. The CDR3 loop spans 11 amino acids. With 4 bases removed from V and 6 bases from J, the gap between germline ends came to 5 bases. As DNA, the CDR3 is TGTGCCAGCAGTTACGCGGATACGCAGTATTTT. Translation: CASSYADTQYF.

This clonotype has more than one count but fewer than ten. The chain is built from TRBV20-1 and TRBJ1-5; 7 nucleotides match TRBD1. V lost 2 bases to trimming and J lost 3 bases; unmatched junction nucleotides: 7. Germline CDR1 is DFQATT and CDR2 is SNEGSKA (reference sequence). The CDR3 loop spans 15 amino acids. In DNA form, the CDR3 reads TGCAGTGCTAGACCGTCCGACAGGGTCAATCAGCCCCAGCATTTT. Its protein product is CSARPSDRVNQPQHF.

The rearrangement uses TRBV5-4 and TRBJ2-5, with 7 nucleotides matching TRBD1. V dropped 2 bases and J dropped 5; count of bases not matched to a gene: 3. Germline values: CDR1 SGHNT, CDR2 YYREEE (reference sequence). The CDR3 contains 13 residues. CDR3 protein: CASSFRGSETQYF. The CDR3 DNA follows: TGTGCCAGCAGCTTCAGGGGGAGCGAGACCCAGTACTTC.

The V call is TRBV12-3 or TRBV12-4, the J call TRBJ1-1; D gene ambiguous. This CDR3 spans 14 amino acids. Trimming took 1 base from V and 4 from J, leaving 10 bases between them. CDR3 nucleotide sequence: TGTGCCAGCAGTTTAGTTCCCGGTCTCACTGAAGCTTTCTTT. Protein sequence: CASSLVPGLTEAFF.

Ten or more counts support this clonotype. Written as DNA, the CDR3 is TGTGCCAGCAGCCTGGGGGGCTCTGGGACTGAAGCTTTCTTT. Translated, it gives CASSLGGSGTEAFF. The J gene is TRBJ1-1, the V gene TRBV7-3; perhaps TRBD1 as D (6 bases). The length of the CDR3 is 14 residues. Germline V lookup: CDR1 SGHTA, CDR2 FQGTGA. Between the trimmed V and J ends, which lost 5 bases and 5 bases, there was a span of 15 bases.